The 6 T cell receptor beta chains given below trace back to one sample, sequenced in a study of control samples from healthy donors and cancer patients (dated by TCRdb to about 2020). The library was made by the immunoSEQ multiplex PCR assay. The source is immuneACCESS, and TCRdb retained only in-frame sequences with V and J called. Part of the clones is not carried over; for the studies checked, unresolved V genes explain less than half of this, and the remainder is unexplained. The sample table records around 100,000 clones; 88% of these occur just once. The ten largest clones capture 14% of the sample. The sample taken for sequencing was blood. The receptors originated from a woman in her 70s in good health.

This chain connects TRBV3-1 (or the pseudogene TRBV3-2) to TRBJ1-1; a weak D match, TRBD1 (5 bases). The CDR3 runs to 16 residues. CDR1 is LGHDT, CDR2 YNNKEL, per germline (reference sequence). V was clipped by 4 bases and J by 4 bases, with 19 bases between them. The CDR3 reads CASSRSGGGPATEAFF. CDR3 nucleotide sequence: TGTGCCAGCAGCCGGTCCGGGGGGGGACCTGCCACTGAAGCTTTCTTT.

This chain links TRBV5-8 with TRBJ1-6; the D is unclear. This CDR3 has 13 residues. V was clipped by 0 bases and J by 9 bases, with 7 bases between them. CDR1 and CDR2 (germline): SGHTS, YDEGEE. The DNA for the CDR3 is TGTGCCAGCAGCTTGGTGTTAGGTTCACCCCTCCACTTT. Its translation is CASSLVLGSPLHF.

This clone has more than one count but fewer than ten. The chain joins TRBV5-4 to TRBJ1-1, with D hard to call. V was pared by 0 bases and J by 6 bases, with 9 bases between. This CDR3 has 13 amino acids. Germline V gives CDR1 SGHNT, CDR2 YYREEE (reference sequence). The CDR3: CASSLAAGPEAFF. DNA of the CDR3: TGTGCCAGCAGCTTGGCCGCGGGCCCTGAAGCTTTCTTT.

The J gene is TRBJ1-3, the V gene TRBV5-5; D uncertain. The length of the CDR3 is 14 residues. Trimming shortened V by 5 bases and J by 0 bases, and 9 bases separated the two germline ends. The V gene's germline CDR1 is SGHKS and CDR2 YYEKEE (reference sequence). The CDR3 loop is CASRQLNSGNTIYF. Written as DNA, the CDR3 is TGTGCCAGCAGACAGCTAAACTCTGGAAACACCATATATTTT.

This sequence joins TRBV19 and TRBJ1-3; D not resolved. Germline V gene sequence: CDR1 LNHDA, CDR2 SQIVND (reference sequence). The V end lost 8 bases, the J end lost 0 bases, and 8 bases lay between the germline ends. The CDR3 has 13 amino acids. CDR3: CASGPRSGNTIYF. The CDR3 DNA follows: TGTGCCAGTGGACCGCGCTCTGGAAACACCATATATTTT.

The chain has TRBV15 and TRBJ1-5; tentatively, D is TRBD1 (5 bases). Looked up from germline, CDR1 is LNHNV and CDR2 is YYDKDF (reference sequence). There are 15 residues in the CDR3. V shed 0 bases and J shed 5 bases, with 11 bases lying between them. Here the CDR3 DNA reads TGTGCCACCAGCAGAGACAAAACAGGTTATCAGCCCCAGCATTTT. Its translation: CATSRDKTGYQPQHF.